This TCR beta chain was recorded in a study of T cells in Graves' hyperthyroidism and ophthalmopathy. The study, taken as a whole, reports: The majority of expanded thyroid clonotypes above 0.001 also appeared in blood. The model forecast ophthalmopathy, anticipating it by a median roughly 6.3 months before onset.

When ophthalmopathy did not progress within 18 months, Graves' hyperthyroidism was considered stable. Amplification of TCR beta CDR3 regions was performed using RNA transcripts as template. The study used the HTBI primer set for a first-round RT-PCR of the TCR CDR3. Each CDR3 protein gets one entry after TCRdb re-called the multiplex PCR reads with MiXCR. This table has around 540,000 distinct CDR3 sequences, around 42% appearing once. V gave up 5 bases and J gave up 2 bases; unmatched junction bases: 3. This CDR3 spans 14 amino acids. Germline V gene data show CDR1 as SGHTA and CDR2 as FQGNSA. With respect to this clonotype: The antigen remains undetermined.

Input material: peripheral blood or thyroid tissue (not recorded which). This TCR was recovered from a woman between 18 and 30 years old with Graves' hyperthyroidism. The V gene is TRBV7-2, the J gene TRBJ1-3, with 7 bases identical to TRBD1. CDR3 DNA sequence: TGTGCCAGCAGCACAGGGGTTACTGGAAACACCATATATTTT. This gives the protein CASSTGVTGNTIYF.